These 17 T cell receptor beta chains were sequenced from one sample in a study of T cell changes during pregnancy in multiple sclerosis. The data were produced by immunoSEQ multiplex PCR, yet TCRdb's version contains in-frame clones alone and is incomplete. This table has 98,000 or so clones, 80% to 95% appearing once. The sequenced sample was peripheral blood, obtained after pregnancy. The receptors originated from a female donor with multiple sclerosis, enrolled in a pregnancy study.

The CDR3 here is CASGFSGRSYEQYF. For the CDR3, the DNA is TGTGCTAGTGGTTTTAGCGGGAGGTCCTACGAGCAGTACTTC. The chain has TRBV12-5 and TRBJ2-7, with TRBD2 matching over 10 bases. With 3 bases clipped from V and 1 base from J, the junction kept 0 bases outside the gene matches. Germline V gene sequence: CDR1 LGHNT, CDR2 FRNRAP. The length of the CDR3 is 14 residues.

The V and J genes are TRBV5-4 and TRBJ2-2; 12 nucleotides line up with TRBD2. CDR1 is SGHNT and CDR2 is YYREEE in the germline V gene (reference sequence). This CDR3 is 17 amino acids long. Germline trimming cut 1 base from V and 5 bases from J; bases unmatched to any gene: 6. The CDR3 bases are TGTGCCAGCAGCTTGCATCGGACTAGCGGGATTACCGGGGAGCTGTTTTTT. The encoded protein is CASSLHRTSGITGELFF.

Concerning this clone: Other DNA sequences from this sample encode an identical CDR3 as well. V and J are TRBV20-1 and TRBJ1-1; TRBD1 matches at 8 bases. CDR1 and CDR2 from the germline V gene are DFQATT and SNEGSKA (reference sequence). V was pared by 6 bases and J by 7 bases, with 4 bases of the junction left unmatched. The CDR3 totals 11 residues. The CDR3 region has the DNA TGCAGTGCCAGACAGGGGTTTGAAGCTTTCTTT. Its protein is CSARQGFEAFF.

V and J are TRBV21-1 and TRBJ2-2; the tabulated D call, TRBD1, remains unverified against the DNA. TRBV21-1 is labeled a pseudogene. This CDR3 is 16 amino acids long. CDR3 DNA: TGTGCCAGCAGCAAGACCTACAGGGGAGACACCGGGGAGCTGTTTTTT. Translated, it gives CASSKTYRGDTGELFF.

The chain is built from TRBV5-6 and TRBJ2-3; the match to TRBD2 covers 8 bases. This CDR3 region has 17 residues. From germline, CDR1 is SGHDT and CDR2 YYEEEE. The V segment lost 5 bases and the J segment 3 bases; nucleotides outside the gene matches: 14. The CDR3 DNA reads TGTGCCAGCAGAAAAGGGACTAGACGTTGGGGGACAGATACGCAGTATTTT. It translates to CASRKGTRRWGTDTQYF.

V is TRBV18 and J is TRBJ1-4; D gene unclear. The CDR3 runs 14 residues. Trimming pared 3 bases from V and 11 bases from J, leaving 16 bases between. Germline CDR1 KGHSH, CDR2 LQKENI. CDR3 amino acids: CASSPPPGGSKLFF. The CDR3 DNA sequence: TGTGCCAGCTCACCCCCTCCGGGTGGCAGTAAACTGTTTTTT.

V usage is TRBV18 and J usage is TRBJ1-5, with TRBD1 matching 7 bases. The CDR3 has 15 amino acids. Germline CDR1 is KGHSH and CDR2 is LQKENI. V lost 4 bases and J lost 3; bases outside the gene matches: 6. The CDR3 is CASSRTGTSNQPQHF. The CDR3 DNA follows: TGTGCCAGCTCACGGACAGGTACCTCCAATCAGCCCCAGCATTTT.

The gene calls are TRBV25-1 and TRBJ1-1; 8 bases fit TRBD1. Germline CDR1 and CDR2: MGHDK and SYGVNS. The CDR3 runs 13 residues. Losses at the gene ends were 9 bases for V and 3 bases for J; bases not matched to a gene: 6. The CDR3 coding sequence is TGTGCCAGTCGACAGGGGTCATACACTGAAGCTTTCTTT. It encodes CASRQGSYTEAFF.

This clone appeared once. The V and J genes are TRBV11-3 and TRBJ2-1; 10 bases map to TRBD2. The CDR3 loop spans 20 amino acids. Germline V gene sequence: CDR1 SGHNT, CDR2 YENEEA. V was pared by 0 bases and J by 5 bases, with 16 bases of the junction left unmatched. The CDR3 spells CASSLEKGARAGGLNNEQFF. CDR3 DNA: TGTGCCAGCAGCTTAGAGAAGGGGGCGCGAGCGGGAGGGCTAAACAATGAGCAGTTCTTC.

V usage is TRBV4-3 and J usage is TRBJ1-2, with 8 bases matching TRBD1. Trimming at V came to 3 bases and at J to 5 bases, leaving 8 bases not matched to a gene. CDR3 size: 15 residues. CDR1 LGHNA and CDR2 YSLEER come from the germline V gene. The CDR3 sequence is CASSQGTGTGYGYTF. CDR3 coding DNA: TGCGCCAGCAGCCAGGGAACCGGGACAGGATATGGCTACACCTTC.

The chain has TRBV18 and TRBJ2-5; D call uncertain. Germline V lookup: CDR1 KGHSH, CDR2 LQKENI. This CDR3 contains 14 residues. Trimming shortened V by 6 bases and J by 2 bases, and 13 bases separated the two germline ends. The CDR3 region has the DNA TGTGCCAGCTCCCGCAACCACGAGCAAGAGACCCAGTACTTC. It specifies CASSRNHEQETQYF.

The CDR3 sequence is CASSLSFTGELFF. CDR3 bases: TGTGCCAGCAGCCTCAGTTTCACCGGGGAGCTGTTTTTT. V gene TRBV5-4 combines with J gene TRBJ2-2; no clear D. The CDR3 is 13 amino acids. V lost 4 bases to trimming and J lost 4 bases, with 8 bases between them. Germline assignment: CDR1 SGHNT and CDR2 YYREEE (reference sequence). Full variable domain (missing parts from reference TRBV5-4 and TRBJ2-2): ETGVTQSPTHLIKTRGQQVTLRCSSQSGHNTVSWYQQALGQGPQFIFQYYREEENGRGNFPPRFSGLQFPNYSSELNVNALELDDSALYLCASSLSFTGELFFGEGSRLTVL.

J is TRBJ2-2 and V is TRBV5-1; TRBD1 agrees at 7 bases. V trimming: 4 bases; J trimming: 3 bases; junction bases outside the gene matches: 3. The CDR3 spans 14 residues. Germline CDR1 and CDR2: SGHRS and YFSETQ. The CDR3, as DNA: TGCGCCAGCAGCCCGGACAGGTACACCGGGGAGCTGTTTTTT. Translated, it gives CASSPDRYTGELFF.

This clone was recorded once. The chain links TRBV27 to TRBJ2-2, with 9 bases matching TRBD2. Germline V gene sequence: CDR1 MNHEY, CDR2 SMNVEV (reference sequence). The CDR3 spans 19 residues. The ends lost 4 bases at V and 1 base at J; junction bases unmatched: 13. The CDR3 region is CASSSSRGRAFMNTGELFF. CDR3 in DNA: TGTGCCAGCAGTTCCTCCCGCGGGAGGGCCTTTATGAACACCGGGGAGCTGTTTTTT.

The V and J genes are TRBV5-4 and TRBJ2-7; the match to TRBD2 covers 10 bases. V gave up 4 bases and J gave up 5 bases; unmatched junction bases: 18. This CDR3 is built from 18 residues. Germline CDR1 and CDR2: SGHNT and YYREEE (reference sequence). CDR3 protein: CASSPKAPLLAGSHEQYF. The CDR3 DNA reads TGTGCCAGCAGCCCCAAAGCCCCTTTACTAGCGGGATCTCACGAGCAGTACTTC.

This chain uses TRBV7-9 with TRBJ2-1; 10 bases are a match to TRBD2. From germline, CDR1 is SEHNR and CDR2 FQNEAQ (reference sequence). V trimming: 5 bases; J trimming: 5 bases; junction bases outside the gene matches: 6. The CDR3 runs 15 residues. CDR3: CASSPSGSRDNEQFF. DNA for the CDR3: TGTGCCAGCAGCCCTAGCGGGAGTCGGGACAATGAGCAGTTCTTC.

The CDR3 here is CASSPGGLPADEQFF. Here the CDR3 DNA reads TGCGCCAGCAGCCCCGGAGGGCTGCCCGCGGATGAGCAGTTCTTC. The chain links TRBV4-1 to TRBJ2-1; D possibly corresponds to TRBD2 (6 bases). The CDR3 covers 15 residues. The germline V and J ends were trimmed by 4 bases and 8 bases, with 18 bases remaining between them. Per the germline V gene, CDR1 is MGHRA and CDR2 is YSYEKL.